This T cell receptor beta chain was observed in a study of blood T cell repertoires in COVID-19. Original processing methods: Reference gene primer amplification in the assay estimated nucleated cell counts. TCRdb keeps only in-frame clones here, not all; method: immunoSEQ multiplex PCR. The DNA was the basis for D and trimming; V, J and clone size are from that table. The profile shows about 62,000 clones, roughly four fifths of them singletons. This CDR3 is built from 17 residues. The V and J ends lost 2 bases and 8 bases, in that order; junction bases with no gene match: 9. Germline CDR1 and CDR2: SNHLY and FYNNEI.

The sequence was obtained from a woman aged 45 to 65 with active or convalescent COVID-19. The V call is TRBV2, the J call TRBJ2-2, with 12 bases fitting TRBD2. The source material was peripheral blood. CDR3 sequence reads: CASSEYLAGGPGGELFF. The CDR3 DNA sequence: TGTGCCAGCAGTGAATATCTAGCGGGAGGGCCAGGTGGGGAGCTGTTTTTT.